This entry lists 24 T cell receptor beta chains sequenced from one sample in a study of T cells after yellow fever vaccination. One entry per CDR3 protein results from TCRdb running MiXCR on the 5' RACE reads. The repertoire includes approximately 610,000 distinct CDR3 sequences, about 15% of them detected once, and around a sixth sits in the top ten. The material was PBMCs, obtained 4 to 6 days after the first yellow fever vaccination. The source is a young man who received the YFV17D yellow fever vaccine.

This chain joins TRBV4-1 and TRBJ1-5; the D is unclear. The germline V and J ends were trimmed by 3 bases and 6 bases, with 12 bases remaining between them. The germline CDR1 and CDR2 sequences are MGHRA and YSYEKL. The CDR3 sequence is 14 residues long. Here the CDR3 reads CASSQRIGGQPQHF. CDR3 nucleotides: TGCGCCAGCAGCCAGAGAATAGGTGGTCAGCCCCAGCATTTT.

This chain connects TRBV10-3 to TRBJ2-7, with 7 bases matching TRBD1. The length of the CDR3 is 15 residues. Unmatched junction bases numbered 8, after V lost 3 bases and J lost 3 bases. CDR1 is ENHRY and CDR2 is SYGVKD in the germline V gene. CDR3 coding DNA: TGTGCCATCAGTGAATTTGGGGACAGCCTCTACGAGCAGTACTTC. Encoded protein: CAISEFGDSLYEQYF.

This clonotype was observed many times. The DNA for the CDR3 is TGTGCCAGCAGGTCCGGGACTAGCGGGGCCAATGAGCAGTTCTTC. Its protein is CASRSGTSGANEQFF. The chain has TRBV12-3 or TRBV12-4 and TRBJ2-1; TRBD2 matches at 13 bases. The CDR3 contains 15 residues. The trim removed 6 bases at V and 6 bases at J, leaving 5 bases unmatched.

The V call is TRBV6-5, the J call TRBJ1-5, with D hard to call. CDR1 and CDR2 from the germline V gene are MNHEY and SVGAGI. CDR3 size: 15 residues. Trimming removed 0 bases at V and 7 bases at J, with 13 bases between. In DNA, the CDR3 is TGTGCCAGCAGTTACTCGATATCTGGGAACCAGCCCCAGCATTTT. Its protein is CASSYSISGNQPQHF.

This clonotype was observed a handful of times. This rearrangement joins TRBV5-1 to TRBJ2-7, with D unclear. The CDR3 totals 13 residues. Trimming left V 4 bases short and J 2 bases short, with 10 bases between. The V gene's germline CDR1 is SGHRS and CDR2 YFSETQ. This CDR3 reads CASSRNGAYEQYF. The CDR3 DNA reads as TGCGCCAGCAGCCGCAACGGCGCCTACGAGCAGTACTTC. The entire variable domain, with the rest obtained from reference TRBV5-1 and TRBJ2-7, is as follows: KAGVTQTPRYLIKTRGQQVTLSCSPISGHRSVSWYQQTPGQGLQFLFEYFSETQRNKGNFPGRFSGRQFSNSRSEMNVSTLELGDSALYLCASSRNGAYEQYFGPGTRLTVT.

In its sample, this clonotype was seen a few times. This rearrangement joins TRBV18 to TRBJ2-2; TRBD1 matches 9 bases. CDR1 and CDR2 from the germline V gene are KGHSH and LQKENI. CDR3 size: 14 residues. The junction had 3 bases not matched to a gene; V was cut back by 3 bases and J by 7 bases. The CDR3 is CASSPGQGHGELFF. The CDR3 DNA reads TGTGCCAGCTCACCTGGACAGGGGCACGGGGAGCTGTTTTTT. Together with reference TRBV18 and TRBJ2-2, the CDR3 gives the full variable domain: NAGVMQNPRHLVRRRGQEARLRCSPMKGHSHVYWYRQLPEEGLKFMVYLQKENIIDESGMPKERFSAEFPKEGPSILRIQQVVRGDSAAYFCASSPGQGHGELFFGEGSRLTVL.

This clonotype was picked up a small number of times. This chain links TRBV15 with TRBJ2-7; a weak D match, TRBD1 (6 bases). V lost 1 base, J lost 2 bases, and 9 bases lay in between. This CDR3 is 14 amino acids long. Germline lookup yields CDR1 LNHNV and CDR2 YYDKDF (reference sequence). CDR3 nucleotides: TGTGCCACCAGCAGAGCTCAGGGGACCTACGAGCAGTACTTC. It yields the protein CATSRAQGTYEQYF.

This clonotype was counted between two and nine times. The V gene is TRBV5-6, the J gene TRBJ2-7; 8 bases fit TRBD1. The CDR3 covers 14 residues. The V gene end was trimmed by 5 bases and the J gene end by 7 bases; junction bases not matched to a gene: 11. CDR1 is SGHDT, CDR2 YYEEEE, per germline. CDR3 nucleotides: TGTGCCAGCAGGCAGACCGACAGGGGCCTTGAGCAGTACGTC. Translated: CASRQTDRGLEQYV.

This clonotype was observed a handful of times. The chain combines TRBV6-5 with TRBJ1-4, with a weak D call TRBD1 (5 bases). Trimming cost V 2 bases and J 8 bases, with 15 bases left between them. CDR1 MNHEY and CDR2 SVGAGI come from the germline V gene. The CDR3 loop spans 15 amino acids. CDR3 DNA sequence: TGTGCCAGCAGTTACATTTCGGGGTGGGGCGAAAAACTGTTTTTT. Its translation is CASSYISGWGEKLFF.

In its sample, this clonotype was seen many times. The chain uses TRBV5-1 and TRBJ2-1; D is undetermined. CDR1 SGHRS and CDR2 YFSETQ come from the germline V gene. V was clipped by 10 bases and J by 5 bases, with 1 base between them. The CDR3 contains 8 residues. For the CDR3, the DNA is TGCGCCGACAATGAGCAGTTCTTC. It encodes CADNEQFF.

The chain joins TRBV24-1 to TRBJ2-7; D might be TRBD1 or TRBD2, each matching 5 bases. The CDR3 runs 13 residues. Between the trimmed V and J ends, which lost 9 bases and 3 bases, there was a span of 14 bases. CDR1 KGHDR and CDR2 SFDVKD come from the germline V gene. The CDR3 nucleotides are TGTGCCACCGAGGGACGGGGAGACTACGAGCAGTACTTC. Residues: CATEGRGDYEQYF.

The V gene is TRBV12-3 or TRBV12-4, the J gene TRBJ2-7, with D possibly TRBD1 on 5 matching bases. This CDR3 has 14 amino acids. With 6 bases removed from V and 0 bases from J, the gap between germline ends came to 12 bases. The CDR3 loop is CASSLTAISYEQYF. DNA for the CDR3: TGTGCCAGCAGCCTGACAGCCATCTCCTACGAGCAGTACTTC.

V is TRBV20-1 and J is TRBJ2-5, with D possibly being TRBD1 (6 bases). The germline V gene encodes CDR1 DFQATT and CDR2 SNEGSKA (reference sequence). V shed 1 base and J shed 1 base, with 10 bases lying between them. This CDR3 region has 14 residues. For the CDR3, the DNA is TGCAGTGCTAGAGTAAGGACAGCCCAAGAGACCCAGTACTTC. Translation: CSARVRTAQETQYF.

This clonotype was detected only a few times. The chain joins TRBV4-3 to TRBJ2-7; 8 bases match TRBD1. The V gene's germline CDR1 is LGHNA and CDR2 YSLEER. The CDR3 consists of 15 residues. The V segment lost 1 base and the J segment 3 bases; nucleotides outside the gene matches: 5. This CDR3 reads CASSQGPGQGYEQYF. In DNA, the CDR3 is TGCGCCAGCAGCCAAGGCCCCGGACAGGGCTACGAGCAGTACTTC.

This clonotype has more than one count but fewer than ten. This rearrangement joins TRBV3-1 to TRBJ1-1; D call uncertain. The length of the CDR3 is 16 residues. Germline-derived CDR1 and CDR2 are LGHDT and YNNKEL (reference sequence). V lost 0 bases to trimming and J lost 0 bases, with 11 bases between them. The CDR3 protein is CASSQDDGPLNTEAFF. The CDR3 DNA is TGTGCCAGCAGCCAAGATGATGGACCACTGAACACTGAAGCTTTCTTT.

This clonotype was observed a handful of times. CDR3 nucleotides: TGTGCCAGCGGACTAGCGGGGGACCGGGACGTC. It yields the protein CASGLAGDRDV. This chain uses TRBV6-1 with TRBJ2-7; 13 bases align to TRBD2. Germline V gene data show CDR1 as MNHNS and CDR2 as SASEGT. The CDR3 length is 11 residues.

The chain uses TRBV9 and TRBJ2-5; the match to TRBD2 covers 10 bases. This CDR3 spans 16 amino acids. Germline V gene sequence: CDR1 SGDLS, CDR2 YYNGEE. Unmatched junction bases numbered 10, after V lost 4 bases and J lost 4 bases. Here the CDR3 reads CASSPPQRGGLETQYF. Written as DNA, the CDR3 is TGTGCCAGCAGCCCACCCCAGCGGGGGGGCCTAGAGACCCAGTACTTC.

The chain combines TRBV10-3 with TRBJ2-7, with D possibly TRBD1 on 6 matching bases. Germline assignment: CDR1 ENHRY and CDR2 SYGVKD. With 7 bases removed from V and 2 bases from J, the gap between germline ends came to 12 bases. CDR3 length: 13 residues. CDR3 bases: TGTGCCATCAAGGTTACAGGGACCTACGAGCAGTACTTC. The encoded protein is CAIKVTGTYEQYF.

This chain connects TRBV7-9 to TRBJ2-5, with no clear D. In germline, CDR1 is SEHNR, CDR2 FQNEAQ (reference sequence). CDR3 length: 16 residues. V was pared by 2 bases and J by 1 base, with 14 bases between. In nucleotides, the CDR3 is TGTGCCAGCAGCTTACTTCCCCTGGGCCTCCAAGAGACCCAGTACTTC. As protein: CASSLLPLGLQETQYF. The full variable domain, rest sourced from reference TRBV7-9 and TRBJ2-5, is DTGVSQNPRHKITKRGQNVTFRCDPISEHNRLYWYRQTLGQGPEFLTYFQNEAQLEKSRLLSDRFSAERPKGSFSTLEIQRTEQGDSAMYLCASSLLPLGLQETQYFGPGTRLLVL.

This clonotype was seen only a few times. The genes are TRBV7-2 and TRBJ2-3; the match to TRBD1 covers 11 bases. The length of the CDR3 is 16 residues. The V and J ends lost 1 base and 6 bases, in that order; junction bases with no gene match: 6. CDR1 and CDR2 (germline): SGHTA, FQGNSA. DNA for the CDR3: TGTGCCAGCAGCTTAGTATGGACAGGGGGCGTCGATACGCAGTATTTT. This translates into CASSLVWTGGVDTQYF.

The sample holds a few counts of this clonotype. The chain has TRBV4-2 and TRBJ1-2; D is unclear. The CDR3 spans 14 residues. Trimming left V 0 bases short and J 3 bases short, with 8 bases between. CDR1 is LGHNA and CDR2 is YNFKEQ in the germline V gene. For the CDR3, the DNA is TGTGCCAGCAGCCAAGATCTTACGGACTATGGCTACACCTTC. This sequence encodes CASSQDLTDYGYTF.

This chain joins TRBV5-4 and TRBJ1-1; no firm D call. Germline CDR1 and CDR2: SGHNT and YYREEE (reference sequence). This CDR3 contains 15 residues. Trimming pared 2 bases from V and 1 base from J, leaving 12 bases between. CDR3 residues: CASSLDPRPNTEAFF. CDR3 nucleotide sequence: TGTGCCAGCAGCTTAGACCCCCGGCCGAACACTGAAGCTTTCTTT.

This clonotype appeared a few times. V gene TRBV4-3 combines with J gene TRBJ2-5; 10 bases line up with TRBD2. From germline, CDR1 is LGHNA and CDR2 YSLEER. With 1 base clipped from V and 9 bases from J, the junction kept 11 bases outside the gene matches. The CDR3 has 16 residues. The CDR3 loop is CASSQGIAGGTRAQYF. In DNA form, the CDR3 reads TGCGCCAGCAGCCAAGGCATAGCGGGGGGCACCAGGGCCCAGTACTTC.

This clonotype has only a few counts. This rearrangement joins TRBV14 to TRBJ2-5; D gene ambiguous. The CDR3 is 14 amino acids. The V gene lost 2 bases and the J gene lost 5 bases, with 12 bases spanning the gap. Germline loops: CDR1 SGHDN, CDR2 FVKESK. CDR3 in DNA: TGTGCCAGCAGCCAAAGAGAACTTAGGGAGACCCAGTACTTC. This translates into CASSQRELRETQYF.